These 16 T cell receptor beta chains originate from one sample sequenced in a study of molecular identifiers for immune sequencing clone quantification. TCRdb passed the PCR reads through MiXCR, listing each CDR3 protein once. The sample contains 490,000 or so distinct CDR3 sequences, 20% to 25% of which appear only once. Sequences were obtained from naive CD8+ T cells from blood, with Jurkat cell RNA spiked in. Sample subset: FACS-sorted CD8+CD4-CCR7+CD45RA+ naive T cells. The receptors shown here come from a human donor in good health. Some libraries in this study had Jurkat cell RNA spiked in.

In this sample, this clonotype turned up a few times. The chain recombines TRBV24-1 with TRBJ2-3, with 10 bases fitting TRBD1. From germline, CDR1 is KGHDR and CDR2 SFDVKD. The length of the CDR3 is 16 residues. After removal of 2 bases from V and 4 bases from J, the junction contained 5 bases not matched to a gene. The CDR3 DNA follows: TGTGCCACCAGTGATTCCGGACAGGGGGTCGCAGATACGCAGTATTTT. Translated, it gives CATSDSGQGVADTQYF.

This clonotype came up many times. This chain connects TRBV4-1 to TRBJ2-1, with a possible D match to TRBD1 (5 bases). Germline V lookup: CDR1 MGHRA, CDR2 YSYEKL. CDR3 length: 16 amino acids. V gave up 3 bases and J gave up 0 bases, with 12 bases separating them. The CDR3 DNA follows: TGCGCCAGCAGCCAGCTACAGGAGAGCTCCTACAATGAGCAGTTCTTC. Its protein is CASSQLQESSYNEQFF.

With regard to this clonotype: Being one base from a much bigger clone, this may be a read error. The CDR3 nucleotides read TGTGCCAGCAATGAGTGGGGAAATAGCAATCAGCCCCAGCATTTT. Amino acids: CASNEWGNSNQPQHF. The V gene is TRBV2, the J gene TRBJ1-5; D is undetermined. CDR1 and CDR2 (germline): SNHLY, FYNNEI. Trimming removed 7 bases at V and 0 bases at J, with 13 bases between. The CDR3 is 15 amino acids.

At least ten counts were recorded for this clonotype. The V call is TRBV9, the J call TRBJ1-3, with D perhaps TRBD1 (5 bases). CDR1 is SGDLS and CDR2 is YYNGEE in the germline V gene. Trimming shortened V by 4 bases and J by 0 bases, and 11 bases separated the two germline ends. The CDR3 is 15 amino acids. CDR3 in DNA: TGTGCCAGCAGCCCACAGGCCAGCTCTGGAAACACCATATATTTT. This translates into CASSPQASSGNTIYF.

This clonotype came up a few times. The J gene is TRBJ1-2, the V gene TRBV20-1, with unresolved D. V lost 0 bases, J lost 7 bases, and 12 bases lay in between. CDR1 and CDR2 from the germline V gene are DFQATT and SNEGSKA (reference sequence). The CDR3 is 13 amino acids. CDR3 in amino acids: CSARDIGLVGYTF. The CDR3 coding sequence is TGCAGTGCTAGAGATATTGGTCTTGTTGGCTACACCTTC.

The table lists this clonotype with many counts. The chain recombines TRBV19 with TRBJ2-5, with a possible D match to TRBD1 (6 bases). The V end lost 4 bases, the J end lost 4 bases, and 16 bases lay between the germline ends. The CDR3 runs to 15 residues. Per the germline V gene, CDR1 is LNHDA and CDR2 is SQIVND (reference sequence). CDR3 protein: CASSTGQSSRETQYF. The CDR3 region has the DNA TGTGCCAGTAGTACGGGACAATCCAGTCGAGAGACCCAGTACTTC.

Ten or more counts support this clonotype. The genes are TRBV7-9 and TRBJ2-5; D is uncertain. The V gene lost 1 base and the J gene lost 0 bases, with 9 bases spanning the gap. CDR1 and CDR2 (germline): SEHNR, FQNEAQ (reference sequence). The length of the CDR3 is 15 residues. CDR3 region: CASSLGSSDQETQYF. The CDR3 bases are TGTGCCAGCAGCTTAGGATCGTCAGACCAAGAGACCCAGTACTTC.

Ten or more counts support this clonotype. The rearrangement uses TRBV7-9 and TRBJ2-5; 7 positions agree with TRBD2. V lost 2 bases to trimming and J lost 6 bases; unmatched junction nucleotides: 9. This CDR3 has 15 amino acids. Germline CDR1 reads SEHNR; CDR2 reads FQNEAQ (reference sequence). CDR3 DNA sequence: TGTGCCAGCAGCTTACGTAACGCGGGAGTGAAGACCCAGTACTTC. It translates to CASSLRNAGVKTQYF.

About this clonotype itself: This could be a read error, since a much larger clone is one nucleotide away. The V call is TRBV4-3, the J call TRBJ2-5, with a weak D call TRBD2 (6 bases). The germline gives CDR1 LGHNA, CDR2 YSLEER. CDR3 length equals 15 residues. The CDR3 loop reads CASSQDIAVQETQHF. As DNA, the CDR3 is TGCGCCAGCAGCCAAGACATAGCGGTACAAGAGACCCAGCACTTC.

There are many counts of this clonotype. The rearrangement joins TRBV4-1 to TRBJ1-2; the D is unclear. Trimming took 0 bases from V and 4 from J, leaving 12 bases between them. Germline CDR1 MGHRA, CDR2 YSYEKL. The CDR3 has 15 residues. CDR3 residues: CASSQDGRTAYGYTF. In nucleotides, the CDR3 is TGCGCCAGCAGCCAAGACGGTCGAACGGCCTATGGCTACACCTTC.

The CDR3 region is CASSVLAGGLETQYF. The CDR3 nucleotides read TGCGCCAGCAGTGTCCTAGCGGGAGGTTTAGAGACCCAGTACTTC. V is TRBV10-2 and J is TRBJ2-5; 11 positions agree with TRBD2. The CDR3 loop spans 15 amino acids. Germline loops: CDR1 WSHSY, CDR2 SAAADI. The J segment lost 4 bases and the V segment lost 4 bases, leaving 5 bases of the junction unmatched.

This clonotype was recorded a few times. The chain has TRBV20-1 and TRBJ2-3; the D is unclear. CDR1 is DFQATT and CDR2 is SNEGSKA in the germline V gene (reference sequence). Trimming pared 0 bases from V and 0 bases from J, leaving 16 bases between. CDR3 length: 17 amino acids. In DNA, the CDR3 is TGCAGTGCTAGAGACGACCCTATGGAGATGAGCACAGATACGCAGTATTTT. Its protein product is CSARDDPMEMSTDTQYF.

This clonotype was detected only a few times. The rearrangement links TRBV30 to TRBJ1-2; 7 bases align to TRBD1. Germline V gene sequence: CDR1 GTSNPN, CDR2 SVGIG (reference sequence). V lost 3 bases, J lost 7 bases, and 20 bases stayed unmatched. CDR3 length: 17 residues. The CDR3 reads CAWSPETGIGFSVGYTF. The DNA for the CDR3 is TGTGCCTGGAGCCCCGAGACAGGGATAGGGTTCAGTGTTGGCTACACCTTC.

The chain links TRBV7-9 to TRBJ2-7, with D tentatively TRBD1 (5 bases). Per germline, CDR1 SEHNR and CDR2 FQNEAQ (reference sequence). The CDR3 extends over 12 amino acids. Trimming shortened V by 4 bases and J by 4 bases, and 8 bases separated the two germline ends. The CDR3 bases are TGTGCCAGCAGCTACGGACAATACGAGCAGTACTTC. As protein: CASSYGQYEQYF.

In its sample, this clonotype was seen many times. J is TRBJ2-7 and V is TRBV5-4; no clear D gene. CDR3 length equals 13 residues. V was pared by 4 bases and J by 2 bases, with 10 bases between. Germline values: CDR1 SGHNT, CDR2 YYREEE (reference sequence). The CDR3 sequence: CASSLTDPYEQYF. In DNA form, the CDR3 reads TGTGCCAGCAGCCTGACTGACCCCTACGAGCAGTACTTC.

The rearrangement links TRBV29-1 to TRBJ2-1; 7 bases line up with TRBD2. Germline CDR1 SQVTM, CDR2 ANQGSEA. V was clipped by 6 bases and J by 5 bases; unmatched bases: 7. This CDR3 has 13 residues. The DNA for the CDR3 is TGCAGCGTGAGGACTAGTAACGACAATGAGCAGTTCTTC. Residues: CSVRTSNDNEQFF.